This T cell receptor (beta chain) was found in a study of CD8 T cells in Susac syndrome. Random-hexamer reverse transcription was applied to about 0.45 to 1 ug RNA. TCRdb processed the immunoSEQ multiplex PCR reads anew with MiXCR; each CDR3 protein has one entry. Among around 120,000 distinct CDR3 sequences listed, 90% to 95% were seen once. Trimming took off 6 bases at V and 8 bases at J, with 26 bases between the two ends. Germline values: CDR1 MDHEN, CDR2 SYDVKM. This CDR3 has 17 residues. The multiple sclerosis controls comprised treatment-naive patients whose relapsing-remitting disease was stable or active.

Sequenced input: CD4+ T cells from PBMCs. This clonotype originated in a human donor with multiple sclerosis. This chain joins TRBV28 and TRBJ2-1; possible D gene TRBD1, 6 bases. This CDR3 is CASSYLVKRKGVHEQFF. In DNA, the CDR3 is TGTGCCAGCAGCTATCTCGTTAAGAGGAAGGGGGTCCATGAGCAGTTCTTC. Using reference TRBV28 and TRBJ2-1 for the parts outside the CDR3, the full variable domain is DVKVTQSSRYLVKRTGEKVFLECVQDMDHENMFWYRQDPGLGLRLIYFSYDVKMKEKGDIPEGYSVSREKKERFSLILESASTNQTSMYLCASSYLVKRKGVHEQFFGPGTRLTVL.